This is a list of T cell receptor beta chains from one sample in a study of CD8 T cells in ankylosing spondylitis. TCRdb analysed the 5' RACE reads with MiXCR anew, one entry per CDR3 protein. In the table there are roughly 130,000 distinct CDR3 sequences, around 9% of which are singletons. Material for sequencing was blood, either unsorted or a sorted T cell fraction (not recorded which). The receptors stem from a male donor with ankylosing spondylitis or in good health (not recorded which). Each CDR3 is given with its conserved first and last residue. Each record gives: J gene, V gene, D gene, clone size, CDR3 protein, CDR3 DNA. A D gene is named only where the DNA matches it firmly. Size is stated for part of the rows, as once, few or many counts, or as a class when the clone is expanded.

j_call: TRBJ1-5
v_call: TRBV6-2/TRBV6-3
d_call: -
clone_size: -
cdr3_aa: CASRRVGDNQPQHF
cdr3_nt: TGTGCCAGTCGCCGAGTCGGGGATAATCAGCCCCAGCATTTT

j_call: TRBJ2-2
v_call: TRBV14
d_call: TRBD1
clone_size: -
cdr3_aa: CASSQWQGANTGELFF
cdr3_nt: TGTGCCAGCAGCCAATGGCAGGGGGCGAACACCGGGGAGCTGTTTTTT

j_call: TRBJ2-5
v_call: TRBV5-1
d_call: -
clone_size: -
cdr3_aa: CASSLVFQEETQYF
cdr3_nt: TGCGCCAGCAGCTTGGTTTTTCAGGAAGAGACCCAGTACTTC

j_call: TRBJ1-5
v_call: TRBV7-2
d_call: -
clone_size: many
cdr3_aa: CASSEGNSNQPQHF
cdr3_nt: TGTGCCAGCAGTGAGGGAAATAGCAATCAGCCCCAGCATTTT

j_call: TRBJ2-1
v_call: TRBV5-6
d_call: TRBD1
clone_size: -
cdr3_aa: CASSLRTGDPRYNEQFF
cdr3_nt: TGTGCCAGCAGCTTGAGGACAGGGGATCCGCGCTACAATGAGCAGTTCTTC

j_call: TRBJ2-7
v_call: TRBV7-2
d_call: TRBD1
clone_size: many
cdr3_aa: CASSYGTGPYEQYF
cdr3_nt: TGTGCCAGCAGCTACGGGACAGGGCCCTACGAGCAGTACTTC

j_call: TRBJ2-7
v_call: TRBV5-5
d_call: TRBD1
clone_size: few
cdr3_aa: CASSLRQGAREQYF
cdr3_nt: TGTGCCAGCAGCTTGCGTCAGGGGGCGAGGGAGCAGTACTTC

j_call: TRBJ1-2
v_call: TRBV25-1
d_call: -
clone_size: many
cdr3_aa: CASSGPGPQTYGYTF
cdr3_nt: TGTGCCAGCAGTGGGCCGGGACCGCAGACTTATGGCTACACCTTC

j_call: TRBJ1-2
v_call: TRBV5-1
d_call: -
clone_size: -
cdr3_aa: CASSPRTATSYGYTF
cdr3_nt: TGCGCCAGCAGCCCACGGACAGCAACGTCCTATGGCTACACCTTC

j_call: TRBJ2-1
v_call: TRBV5-1
d_call: TRBD2
clone_size: many
cdr3_aa: CASSSLAGGSNEQFF
cdr3_nt: TGCGCCAGCAGCTCACTAGCGGGAGGGTCCAATGAGCAGTTCTTC

j_call: TRBJ2-7
v_call: TRBV4-3
d_call: -
clone_size: many
cdr3_aa: CASSQTTASYEQYF
cdr3_nt: TGCGCCAGCAGCCAGACCACAGCATCCTACGAGCAGTACTTC

j_call: TRBJ2-7
v_call: TRBV7-2
d_call: TRBD1
clone_size: few
cdr3_aa: CASSLAGQGDEQYF
cdr3_nt: TGTGCCAGCAGCTTAGCTGGACAGGGGGACGAGCAGTACTTC

j_call: TRBJ2-7
v_call: TRBV7-6
d_call: TRBD1
clone_size: few
cdr3_aa: CASSLRPLGQGLYEQYF
cdr3_nt: TGTGCCAGCAGCTTACGACCCCTCGGACAGGGCCTATACGAGCAGTACTTC

j_call: TRBJ2-7
v_call: TRBV6-1
d_call: TRBD1
clone_size: many
cdr3_aa: CATLTEPGQGTYEQYF
cdr3_nt: TGTGCCACCCTAACTGAGCCGGGACAGGGGACTTACGAGCAGTACTTC

j_call: TRBJ2-7
v_call: TRBV21-1
d_call: -
clone_size: many
cdr3_aa: CASSTQDRSYEQYF
cdr3_nt: TGTGCCAGCAGCACCCAAGACAGATCCTACGAGCAGTACTTC

j_call: TRBJ2-7
v_call: TRBV7-2
d_call: -
clone_size: many
cdr3_aa: CASSPTPLEYEQYF
cdr3_nt: TGTGCCAGCAGCCCTACACCCCTAGAATACGAGCAGTACTTC

j_call: TRBJ2-3
v_call: TRBV20-1
d_call: -
clone_size: -
cdr3_aa: CSATKGGISTDTQYF
cdr3_nt: TGCAGTGCCACAAAGGGGGGAATTAGCACAGATACGCAGTATTTT

j_call: TRBJ2-3
v_call: TRBV7-8
d_call: TRBD2
clone_size: -
cdr3_aa: CASSLVGLAGRLQDTQYF
cdr3_nt: TGTGCCAGCAGCTTAGTGGGACTAGCGGGAAGATTGCAAGATACGCAGTATTTT

j_call: TRBJ1-1
v_call: TRBV5-1
d_call: TRBD1
clone_size: many
cdr3_aa: CASSRATGAENTEAFF
cdr3_nt: TGCGCCAGCAGCCGCGCTACAGGGGCGGAAAACACTGAAGCTTTCTTT

j_call: TRBJ2-4
v_call: TRBV20-1
d_call: -
clone_size: many
cdr3_aa: CSARDLTTLAKNIQYF
cdr3_nt: TGCAGTGCTAGAGATCTGACCACGCTAGCCAAAAACATTCAGTACTTC

j_call: TRBJ2-1
v_call: TRBV12-5
d_call: -
clone_size: many
cdr3_aa: CASGLGVAIKNEQFF
cdr3_nt: TGTGCTAGTGGTTTGGGGGTAGCTATTAAAAATGAGCAGTTCTTC

j_call: TRBJ2-6
v_call: TRBV24-1
d_call: TRBD2
clone_size: -
cdr3_aa: CATSDSGRAGAGANVLTF
cdr3_nt: TGTGCCACCAGTGACTCCGGTAGAGCGGGGGCTGGGGCCAACGTCCTGACTTTC